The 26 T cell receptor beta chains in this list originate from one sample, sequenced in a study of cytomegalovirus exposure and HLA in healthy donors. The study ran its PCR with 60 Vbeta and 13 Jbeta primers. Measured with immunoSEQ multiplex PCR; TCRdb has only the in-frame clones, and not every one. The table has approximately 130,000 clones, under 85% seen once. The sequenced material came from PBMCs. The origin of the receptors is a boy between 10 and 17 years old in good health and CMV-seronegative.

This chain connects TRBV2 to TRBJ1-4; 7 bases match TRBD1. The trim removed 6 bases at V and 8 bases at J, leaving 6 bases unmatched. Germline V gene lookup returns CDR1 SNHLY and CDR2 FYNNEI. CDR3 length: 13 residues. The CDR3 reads CASRAGGREKLFF. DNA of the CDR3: TGTGCCAGCAGGGCAGGGGGTCGGGAAAAACTGTTTTTT.

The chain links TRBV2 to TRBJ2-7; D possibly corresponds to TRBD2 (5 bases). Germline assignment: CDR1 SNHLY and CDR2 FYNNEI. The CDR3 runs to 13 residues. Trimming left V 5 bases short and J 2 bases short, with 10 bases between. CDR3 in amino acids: CASSWGAAYEQYF. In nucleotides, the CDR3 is TGTGCCAGCAGTTGGGGAGCGGCCTACGAGCAGTACTTC.

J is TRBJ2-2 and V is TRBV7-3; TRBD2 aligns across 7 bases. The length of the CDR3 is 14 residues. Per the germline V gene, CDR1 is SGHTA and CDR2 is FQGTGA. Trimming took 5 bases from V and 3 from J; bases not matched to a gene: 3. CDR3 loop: CASSPAGDTGELFF. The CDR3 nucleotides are TGTGCCAGCAGCCCCGCGGGGGACACCGGGGAGCTGTTTTTT.

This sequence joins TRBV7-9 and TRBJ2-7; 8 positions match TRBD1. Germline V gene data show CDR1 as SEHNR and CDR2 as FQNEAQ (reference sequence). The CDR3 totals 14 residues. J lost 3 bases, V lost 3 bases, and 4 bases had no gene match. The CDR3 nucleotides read TGTGCCAGCAGCTTTCCCGGACAGGGCTACGAGCAGTACTTC. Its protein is CASSFPGQGYEQYF.

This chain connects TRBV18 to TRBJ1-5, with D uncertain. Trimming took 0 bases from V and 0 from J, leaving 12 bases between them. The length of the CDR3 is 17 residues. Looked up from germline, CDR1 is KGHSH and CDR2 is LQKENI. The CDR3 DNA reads TGTGCCAGCTCACCACCCTTAACGGGGAATAGCAATCAGCCCCAGCATTTT. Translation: CASSPPLTGNSNQPQHF.

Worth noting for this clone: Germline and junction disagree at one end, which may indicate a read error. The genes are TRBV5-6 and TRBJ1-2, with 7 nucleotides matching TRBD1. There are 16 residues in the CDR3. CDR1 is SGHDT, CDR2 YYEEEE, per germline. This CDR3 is CASSFGLDRLNYGYPF. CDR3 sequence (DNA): TGTGCCAGCAGCTTTGGCCTGGACAGGTTAAACTATGGCTACCCCTTC.

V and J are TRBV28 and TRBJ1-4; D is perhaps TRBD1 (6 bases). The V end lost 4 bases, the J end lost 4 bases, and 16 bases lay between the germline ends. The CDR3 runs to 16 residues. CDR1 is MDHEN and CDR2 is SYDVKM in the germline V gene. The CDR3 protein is CASSSVYGTSNEKLFF. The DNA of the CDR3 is TGTGCCAGCAGTTCTGTCTACGGGACAAGTAATGAAAAACTGTTTTTT.

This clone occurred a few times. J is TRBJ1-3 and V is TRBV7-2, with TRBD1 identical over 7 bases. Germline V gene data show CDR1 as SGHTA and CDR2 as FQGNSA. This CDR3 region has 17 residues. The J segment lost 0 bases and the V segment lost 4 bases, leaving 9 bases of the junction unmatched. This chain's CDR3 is CASSSIGTVNSGNTIYF. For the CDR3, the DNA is TGTGCCAGCAGCTCGATAGGGACAGTCAACTCTGGAAACACCATATATTTT.

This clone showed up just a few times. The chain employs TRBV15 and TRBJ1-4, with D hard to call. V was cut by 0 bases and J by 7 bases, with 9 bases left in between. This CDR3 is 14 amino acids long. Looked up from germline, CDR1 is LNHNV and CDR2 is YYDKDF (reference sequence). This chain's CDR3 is CATSRDRAAEKLFF. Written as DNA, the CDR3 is TGTGCCACCAGCAGAGATCGCGCCGCTGAAAAACTGTTTTTT.

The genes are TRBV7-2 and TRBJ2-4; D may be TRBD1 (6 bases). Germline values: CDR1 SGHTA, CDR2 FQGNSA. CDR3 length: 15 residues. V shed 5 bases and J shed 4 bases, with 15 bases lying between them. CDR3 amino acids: CASSPQTGQKNIQYF. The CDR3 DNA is TGTGCCAGCAGCCCTCAGACAGGTCAAAAAAACATTCAGTACTTC.

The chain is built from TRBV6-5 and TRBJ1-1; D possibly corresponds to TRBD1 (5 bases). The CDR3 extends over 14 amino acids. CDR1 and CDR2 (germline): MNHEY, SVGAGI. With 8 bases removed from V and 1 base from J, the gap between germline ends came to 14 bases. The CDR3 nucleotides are TGTGCCAGCCGAGAGACAGAAGAGAACACTGAAGCTTTCTTT. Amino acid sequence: CASRETEENTEAFF.

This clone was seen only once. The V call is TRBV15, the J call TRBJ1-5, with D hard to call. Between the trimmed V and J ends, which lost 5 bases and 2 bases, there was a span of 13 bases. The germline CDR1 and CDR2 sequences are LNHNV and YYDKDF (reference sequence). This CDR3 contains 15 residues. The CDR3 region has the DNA TGTGCCACCAGCCTAGAGCGGGGTGGCAATCAGCCCCAGCATTTT. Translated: CATSLERGGNQPQHF.

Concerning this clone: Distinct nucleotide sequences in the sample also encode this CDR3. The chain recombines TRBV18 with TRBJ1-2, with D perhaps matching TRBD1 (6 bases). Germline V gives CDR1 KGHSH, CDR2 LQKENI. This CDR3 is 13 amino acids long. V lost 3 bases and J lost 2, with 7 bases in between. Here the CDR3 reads CASSPDRNYGYTF. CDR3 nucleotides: TGTGCCAGCTCACCCGACAGGAACTATGGCTACACCTTC.

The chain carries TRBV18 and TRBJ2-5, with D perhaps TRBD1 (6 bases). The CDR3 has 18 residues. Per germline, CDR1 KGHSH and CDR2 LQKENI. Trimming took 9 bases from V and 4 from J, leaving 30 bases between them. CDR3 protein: CASWRRDERQVSRETQYF. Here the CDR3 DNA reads TGTGCCAGTTGGCGGCGCGACGAAAGACAGGTTTCACGAGAGACCCAGTACTTC.

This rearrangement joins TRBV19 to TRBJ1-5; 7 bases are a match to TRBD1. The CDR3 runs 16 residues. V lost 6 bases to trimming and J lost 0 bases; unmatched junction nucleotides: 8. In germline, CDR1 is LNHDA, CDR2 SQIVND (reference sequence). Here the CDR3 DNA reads TGTGCCAGTAGCCGTAGGGGACAGACTAGCAATCAGCCCCAGCATTTT. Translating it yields CASSRRGQTSNQPQHF.

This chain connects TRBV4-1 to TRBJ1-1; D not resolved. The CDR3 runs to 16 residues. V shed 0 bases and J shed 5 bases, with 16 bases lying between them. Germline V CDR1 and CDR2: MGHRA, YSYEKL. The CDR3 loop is CASSQEPPRGKTEAFF. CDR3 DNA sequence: TGCGCCAGCAGCCAAGAACCACCTAGAGGGAAAACTGAAGCTTTCTTT.

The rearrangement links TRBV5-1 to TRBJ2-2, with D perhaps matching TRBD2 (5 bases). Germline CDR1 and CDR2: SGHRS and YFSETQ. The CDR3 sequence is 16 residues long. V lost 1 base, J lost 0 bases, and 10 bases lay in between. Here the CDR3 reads CASSLLGVPNTGELFF. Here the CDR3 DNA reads TGCGCCAGCAGCTTGCTCGGGGTTCCGAACACCGGGGAGCTGTTTTTT. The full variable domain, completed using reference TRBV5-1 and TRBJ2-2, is KAGVTQTPRYLIKTRGQQVTLSCSPISGHRSVSWYQQTPGQGLQFLFEYFSETQRNKGNFPGRFSGRQFSNSRSEMNVSTLELGDSALYLCASSLLGVPNTGELFFGEGSRLTVL.

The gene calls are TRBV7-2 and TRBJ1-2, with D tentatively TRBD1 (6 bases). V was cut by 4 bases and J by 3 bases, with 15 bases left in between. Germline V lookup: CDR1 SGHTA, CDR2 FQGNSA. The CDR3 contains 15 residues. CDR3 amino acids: CASSSRGPSDYGYTF. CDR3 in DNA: TGTGCCAGCAGCTCCAGGGGTCCTAGTGACTATGGCTACACCTTC.

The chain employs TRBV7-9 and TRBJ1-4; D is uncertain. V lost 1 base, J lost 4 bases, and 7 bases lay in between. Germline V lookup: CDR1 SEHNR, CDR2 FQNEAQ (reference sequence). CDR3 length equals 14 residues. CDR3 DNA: TGTGCCAGCAGCTTAGACAGTAATAATGAAAAACTGTTTTTT. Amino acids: CASSLDSNNEKLFF.

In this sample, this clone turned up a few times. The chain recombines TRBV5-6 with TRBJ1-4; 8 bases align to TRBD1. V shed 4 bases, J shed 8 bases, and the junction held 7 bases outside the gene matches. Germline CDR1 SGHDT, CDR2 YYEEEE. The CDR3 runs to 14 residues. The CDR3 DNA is TGTGCCAGCAGCCCCGGACAGGGTATCGAAAAACTGTTTTTT. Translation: CASSPGQGIEKLFF. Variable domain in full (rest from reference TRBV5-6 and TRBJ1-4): DAGVTQSPTHLIKTRGQQVTLRCSPKSGHDTVSWYQQALGQGPQFIFQYYEEEERQRGNFPDRFSGHQFPNYSSELNVNALLLGDSALYLCASSPGQGIEKLFFGSGTQLSVL.

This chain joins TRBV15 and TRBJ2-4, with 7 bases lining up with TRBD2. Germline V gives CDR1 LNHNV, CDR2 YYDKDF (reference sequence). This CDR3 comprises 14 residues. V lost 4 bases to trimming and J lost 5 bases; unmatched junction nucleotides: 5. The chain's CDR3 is CATSMGGVENIQYF. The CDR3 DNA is TGTGCCACCAGCATGGGGGGGGTGGAAAACATTCAGTACTTC.

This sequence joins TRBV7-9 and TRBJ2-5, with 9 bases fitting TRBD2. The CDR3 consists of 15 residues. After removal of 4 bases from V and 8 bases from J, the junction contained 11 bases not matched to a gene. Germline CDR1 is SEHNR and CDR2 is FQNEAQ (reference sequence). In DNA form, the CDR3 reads TGTGCCAGCAGCTCTAGCGGGGTCTCCGGAGGAACCCAGTACTTC. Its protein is CASSSSGVSGGTQYF.

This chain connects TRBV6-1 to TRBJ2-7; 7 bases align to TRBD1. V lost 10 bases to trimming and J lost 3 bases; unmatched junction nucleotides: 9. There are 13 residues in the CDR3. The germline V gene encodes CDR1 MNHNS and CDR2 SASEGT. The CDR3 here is CATRPGQHYEQYF. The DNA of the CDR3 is TGTGCCACCAGGCCGGGACAGCACTACGAGCAGTACTTC.

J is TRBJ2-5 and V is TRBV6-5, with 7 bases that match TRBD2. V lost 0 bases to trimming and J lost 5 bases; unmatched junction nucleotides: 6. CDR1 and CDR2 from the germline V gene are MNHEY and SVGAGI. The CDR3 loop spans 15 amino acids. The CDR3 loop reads CASSYSGGGLETQYF. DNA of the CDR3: TGTGCCAGCAGTTACTCGGGCGGGGGTTTGGAGACCCAGTACTTC.

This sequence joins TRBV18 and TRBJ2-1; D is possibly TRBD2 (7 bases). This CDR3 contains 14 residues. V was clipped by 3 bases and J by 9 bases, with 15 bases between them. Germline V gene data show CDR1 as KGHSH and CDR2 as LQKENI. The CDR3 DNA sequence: TGTGCCAGCTCACCCACCGGGGGAGGGGGTGAGCAGTTCTTC. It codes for CASSPTGGGGEQFF.

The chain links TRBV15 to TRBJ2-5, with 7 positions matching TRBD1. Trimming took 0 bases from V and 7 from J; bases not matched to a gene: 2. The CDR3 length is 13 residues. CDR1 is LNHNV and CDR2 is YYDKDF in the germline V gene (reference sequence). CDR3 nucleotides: TGTGCCACCAGCAGAGATTCAGGGGGGACCCAGTACTTC. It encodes CATSRDSGGTQYF.